This T cell receptor (beta chain) was identified during a study of control samples from healthy donors and cancer patients. Measured with immunoSEQ multiplex PCR; TCRdb has only the in-frame clones, and not every one. The sample carries tens of thousands of clones, roughly nine tenths recorded once. V lost 9 bases and J lost 6, with 20 bases in between. Germline CDR1 reads SGHAT; CDR2 reads FQNNGV. The length of the CDR3 is 14 residues. This chain joins TRBV11-2 and TRBJ1-1; tentatively, D is TRBD1 (6 bases). The receptor was isolated from a woman between 65 and 79 years old in good health. The sequenced sample was blood. CDR3 residues: CASIRFRGEAEAFF. CDR3 coding DNA: TGTGCCAGTATCCGATTCAGGGGTGAAGCTGAAGCTTTCTTT.